This TCR beta chain is drawn from a study of regulatory T cells in long-lasting Graves disease. Notes on this clonotype: No antigen is known for it.

TCR beta libraries were built with iRepertoire HTBI primers and Arm-PCR of CDR3 regions. TCRdb recomputed calls from the multiplex PCR reads with MiXCR, one row per CDR3 protein. The table has 400,000 to 600,000 distinct CDR3 sequences, 20% to 25% seen once. The V end lost 6 bases, the J end lost 0 bases, and 15 bases lay between the germline ends. Germline CDR1 reads DFQATT; CDR2 reads SNEGSKA (reference sequence). The CDR3 is 15 amino acids. General observations from the study: The study examined only peripheral blood, not thyroid tissue. Graves' patients with persistent disease showed TCR diversity lower than patients newly diagnosed. The persistent group shared roughly 2,700 public clonotypes, more than the approximately 890 shared by new patients.

The time point: persistent/refractory GD, antithyroid drugs over 5 years with positive TRAb. RNA from PBMCs was the source of the TCR library. Graves' disease diagnoses used American Thyroid Association guidelines. The sample here was peripheral blood mononuclear cells (PBMCs), taken when the disease was refractory, from a patient treated with antithyroid drugs. J is TRBJ2-1 and V is TRBV20-1; a possible D gene is TRBD2 (6 bases). This clonotype was sampled from a female donor with Graves disease. For the CDR3, the DNA is TGCAGTGCCATCAGCGGGCAGAGCTCCTACAATGAGCAGTTCTTC. Translating gives CSAISGQSSYNEQFF.